This T cell receptor (beta chain) was identified in a study of monozygotic twins with inflammatory bowel disease. The germline V gene encodes CDR1 SGDLS and CDR2 YYNGEE. The CDR3 covers 16 residues. TCRdb re-analyzed the 5' RACE reads; it lists each CDR3 protein once, without DNA. The data include a few hundred thousand distinct CDR3 sequences; the top ten clones carry around 2.6%. The TCR sequence derives from a human donor with ulcerative colitis or Crohn's disease, or a healthy co-twin of an affected twin (not recorded which). The chain links TRBV9 to TRBJ2-1; lacking DNA, the TRBD2 call made by TCRdb goes unchecked. Specimen: blood. CDR3 sequence reads: CASSVYGPWGDNEQFF.